A single sample is the source of the 15 T cell receptor beta chains below, sequenced in a study of shared clonotypes between healthy human individuals. Naive CD8 cells comprised CD45RO-negative, CCR7-positively selected cells, excluding terminally differentiated effector memory CD45RA+ cells. Using immunoSEQ multiplex PCR, the repertoire was profiled, and TCRdb retains in-frame clones only, with some absent. The profile shows under 1 million clones, more than 85% of them singletons. Source material: naive CD8+ T cells sorted from blood. The receptors come from a man aged 25 to 40 in good health.

As regards this clone: The sample carries other DNA sequences with the same CDR3. The chain links TRBV27 to TRBJ2-1, with D uncertain. Germline CDR1 reads MNHEY; CDR2 reads SMNVEV (reference sequence). The length of the CDR3 is 13 residues. V lost 2 bases and J 8 bases, leaving 10 bases between the germline ends. The CDR3 region has the DNA TGTGCCAGCAGTTTAGTTCTTGGGGATGAGCAGTTCTTC. It yields the protein CASSLVLGDEQFF.

The chain links TRBV28 to TRBJ2-7; tentative D call: TRBD2 (5 bases). There are 15 residues in the CDR3. V was trimmed by 2 bases and J by 1 base, leaving 12 bases between them. Germline lookup yields CDR1 MDHEN and CDR2 SYDVKM. The CDR3 nucleotides are TGTGCCAGCAGTTTAGAGCGGCCCGCGTCCTACGAGCAGTACTTC. It is translated as CASSLERPASYEQYF.

The V and J genes are TRBV28 and TRBJ2-1, with 12 bases that match TRBD2. V dropped 2 bases and J dropped 6; count of bases not matched to a gene: 11. Germline loops: CDR1 MDHEN, CDR2 SYDVKM. This CDR3 region has 18 residues. CDR3 nucleotides: TGTGCCAGCAGTTTACTAGCGGGAGGGACTTCTACTGGCAATGAGCAGTTCTTC. Encoded protein: CASSLLAGGTSTGNEQFF.

The chain links TRBV6-5 to TRBJ1-1, with 7 bases aligning to TRBD1. The CDR3 is 13 residues long. CDR1 is MNHEY, CDR2 SVGAGI, per germline. Germline trimming cut 4 bases from V and 7 bases from J; bases unmatched to any gene: 6. CDR3 sequence (DNA): TGTGCCAGCAGTTCCACGACAGGGAGTGAAGCTTTCTTT. Translated, it gives CASSSTTGSEAFF.

V gene TRBV11-2 combines with J gene TRBJ2-1; D is tentatively TRBD1 or TRBD2 (5 bases each). The V gene lost 1 base and the J gene lost 10 bases, with 17 bases spanning the gap. Germline V CDR1 and CDR2: SGHAT, FQNNGV. The CDR3 extends over 15 amino acids. The CDR3 DNA reads TGTGCCAGCAGCTTAGTCTTTGGGGCAGGAGGAGAGCAGTTCTTC. Residues: CASSLVFGAGGEQFF.

V is TRBV19 and J is TRBJ2-7; tentatively, D is TRBD1 (6 bases). The length of the CDR3 is 16 residues. The V and J ends lost 5 bases and 0 bases respectively, with 17 bases between them. The V gene's germline CDR1 is LNHDA and CDR2 SQIVND (reference sequence). The CDR3 DNA sequence: TGTGCCAGTAGTTTCCGGTCCGAAGGGGGCTCCTACGAGCAGTACTTC. Protein product: CASSFRSEGGSYEQYF.

The J gene is TRBJ2-1, the V gene TRBV15, with 9 nucleotides matching TRBD2. CDR3 length equals 16 residues. Germline CDR1 is LNHNV and CDR2 is YYDKDF (reference sequence). With 0 bases clipped from V and 3 bases from J, the junction kept 3 bases outside the gene matches. Written as DNA, the CDR3 is TGTGCCACCAGCAGAGATATAGCGGGAGACTACAATGAGCAGTTCTTC. Protein sequence: CATSRDIAGDYNEQFF.

This sequence joins TRBV28 and TRBJ1-1; TRBD1 matches 7 bases. This CDR3 has 14 amino acids. The germline gives CDR1 MDHEN, CDR2 SYDVKM. The V gene end was trimmed by 4 bases and the J gene end by 6 bases; junction bases not matched to a gene: 8. For the CDR3, the DNA is TGTGCCAGCAGTTACCGACAGGGAGTCCCTGAAGCTTTCTTT. It translates to CASSYRQGVPEAFF.

The chain joins TRBV7-2 to TRBJ2-1, with 11 positions matching TRBD1. Trimming took 4 bases from V and 6 from J; bases not matched to a gene: 5. Germline V gene lookup returns CDR1 SGHTA and CDR2 FQGNSA. The CDR3 consists of 15 residues. The CDR3 region has the DNA TGTGCCAGCAGCTCCTCCGGGACAGGGGGCAATGAGCAGTTCTTC. Translating gives CASSSSGTGGNEQFF.

V and J are TRBV7-9 and TRBJ1-5; D gene ambiguous. The ends were cut back, 5 bases at V and 1 base at J, with 9 bases in the middle. Germline V CDR1 and CDR2: SEHNR, FQNEAQ (reference sequence). The CDR3 contains 14 residues. CDR3 bases: TGTGCCAGCAGCCCACCGGCAAGCAATCAGCCCCAGCATTTT. This translates into CASSPPASNQPQHF. Using reference TRBV7-9 and TRBJ1-5 for the parts outside the CDR3, the full variable domain is DTGVSQNPRHKITKRGQNVTFRCDPISEHNRLYWYRQTLGQGPEFLTYFQNEAQLEKSRLLSDRFSAERPKGSFSTLEIQRTEQGDSAMYLCASSPPASNQPQHFGDGTRLSIL.

The rearrangement uses TRBV25-1 and TRBJ1-2, with TRBD1 as a possible D gene (6 bases). Per germline, CDR1 MGHDK and CDR2 SYGVNS. CDR3 length: 12 amino acids. V was cut by 3 bases and J by 8 bases, with 10 bases left in between. CDR3 DNA: TGTGCCAGCAGTGAGGGGGCGATGGGCTACACCTTC. Translation gives CASSEGAMGYTF.

This clone was observed a single time. The CDR3 bases are TGTGCCAGCAGCTTGGCGCTAGTCAATGAGCAGTTCTTC. The encoded protein is CASSLALVNEQFF. This rearrangement joins TRBV5-5 to TRBJ2-1; D uncertain. Per germline, CDR1 SGHKS and CDR2 YYEKEE (reference sequence). Between the trimmed V and J ends, which lost 0 bases and 6 bases, there was a span of 7 bases. The CDR3 sequence is 13 residues long.

This clone appeared a single time. This chain uses TRBV7-9 with TRBJ2-1; 7 bases fit TRBD1. V gave up 10 bases and J gave up 0 bases; unmatched junction bases: 9. CDR3 length: 15 residues. Germline CDR1 reads SEHNR; CDR2 reads FQNEAQ (reference sequence). The CDR3 loop is CATIHRDSSYNEQFF. In nucleotides, the CDR3 is TGTGCCACCATACACCGGGACAGCTCCTACAATGAGCAGTTCTTC.

J is TRBJ2-7 and V is TRBV4-1; TRBD1 aligns across 8 bases. Unmatched junction bases numbered 4, after V lost 0 bases and J lost 0 bases. This CDR3 region has 16 residues. Germline CDR1 and CDR2: MGHRA and YSYEKL. In nucleotides, the CDR3 is TGCGCCAGCAGCCAAGAAAATCAGGGGGCCTCCTACGAGCAGTACTTC. Translation: CASSQENQGASYEQYF.

A single count supports this clone. J is TRBJ2-3 and V is TRBV2, with a weak D call TRBD1 (6 bases). CDR3 length equals 16 residues. V lost 7 bases, J lost 0 bases, and 17 bases lay in between. CDR1 SNHLY and CDR2 FYNNEI come from the germline V gene. This CDR3 reads CASKQGPITSTDTQYF. The CDR3 nucleotides read TGTGCCAGCAAACAGGGCCCCATTACTAGCACAGATACGCAGTATTTT.